This T cell receptor (beta chain) stems from a study of blood T cell repertoires in COVID-19. Study-level background: COVID-19 samples collected from the United States, Italy and Spain covered acute and convalescent phases. In each case, the material was cDNA or gDNA derived from T cells, B-cell-depleted T cells, or PBMCs.

This clone has more than one count but fewer than ten. As processed by the authors: By means of reference gene primer amplification, nucleated cell counts were estimated. Repertoires were generated with immunoSEQ multiplex PCR, while TCRdb's copy carries only in-frame clones and drops some. Clonal size and the V and J genes are those of that table, whereas D and trimming came from the DNA. In the table there are some 250,000 clones, over 75% of which are singletons. In germline, CDR1 is SEHNR, CDR2 FQNEAQ (reference sequence). Trimming stripped 0 bases from V and 2 bases from J, with 10 bases between. The CDR3 is made up of 15 amino acids.

The sample was peripheral blood. The sequence was obtained from a man aged 25 to 40 who had recovered from COVID-19. The rearrangement joins TRBV7-9 to TRBJ2-5, with unresolved D. DNA for the CDR3: TGTGCCAGCAGCTTAGCGATGACCGGGCAAGAGACCCAGTACTTC. As protein: CASSLAMTGQETQYF. The complete variable domain, with remaining parts taken from reference TRBV7-9 and TRBJ2-5, reads DTGVSQNPRHKITKRGQNVTFRCDPISEHNRLYWYRQTLGQGPEFLTYFQNEAQLEKSRLLSDRFSAERPKGSFSTLEIQRTEQGDSAMYLCASSLAMTGQETQYFGPGTRLLVL.